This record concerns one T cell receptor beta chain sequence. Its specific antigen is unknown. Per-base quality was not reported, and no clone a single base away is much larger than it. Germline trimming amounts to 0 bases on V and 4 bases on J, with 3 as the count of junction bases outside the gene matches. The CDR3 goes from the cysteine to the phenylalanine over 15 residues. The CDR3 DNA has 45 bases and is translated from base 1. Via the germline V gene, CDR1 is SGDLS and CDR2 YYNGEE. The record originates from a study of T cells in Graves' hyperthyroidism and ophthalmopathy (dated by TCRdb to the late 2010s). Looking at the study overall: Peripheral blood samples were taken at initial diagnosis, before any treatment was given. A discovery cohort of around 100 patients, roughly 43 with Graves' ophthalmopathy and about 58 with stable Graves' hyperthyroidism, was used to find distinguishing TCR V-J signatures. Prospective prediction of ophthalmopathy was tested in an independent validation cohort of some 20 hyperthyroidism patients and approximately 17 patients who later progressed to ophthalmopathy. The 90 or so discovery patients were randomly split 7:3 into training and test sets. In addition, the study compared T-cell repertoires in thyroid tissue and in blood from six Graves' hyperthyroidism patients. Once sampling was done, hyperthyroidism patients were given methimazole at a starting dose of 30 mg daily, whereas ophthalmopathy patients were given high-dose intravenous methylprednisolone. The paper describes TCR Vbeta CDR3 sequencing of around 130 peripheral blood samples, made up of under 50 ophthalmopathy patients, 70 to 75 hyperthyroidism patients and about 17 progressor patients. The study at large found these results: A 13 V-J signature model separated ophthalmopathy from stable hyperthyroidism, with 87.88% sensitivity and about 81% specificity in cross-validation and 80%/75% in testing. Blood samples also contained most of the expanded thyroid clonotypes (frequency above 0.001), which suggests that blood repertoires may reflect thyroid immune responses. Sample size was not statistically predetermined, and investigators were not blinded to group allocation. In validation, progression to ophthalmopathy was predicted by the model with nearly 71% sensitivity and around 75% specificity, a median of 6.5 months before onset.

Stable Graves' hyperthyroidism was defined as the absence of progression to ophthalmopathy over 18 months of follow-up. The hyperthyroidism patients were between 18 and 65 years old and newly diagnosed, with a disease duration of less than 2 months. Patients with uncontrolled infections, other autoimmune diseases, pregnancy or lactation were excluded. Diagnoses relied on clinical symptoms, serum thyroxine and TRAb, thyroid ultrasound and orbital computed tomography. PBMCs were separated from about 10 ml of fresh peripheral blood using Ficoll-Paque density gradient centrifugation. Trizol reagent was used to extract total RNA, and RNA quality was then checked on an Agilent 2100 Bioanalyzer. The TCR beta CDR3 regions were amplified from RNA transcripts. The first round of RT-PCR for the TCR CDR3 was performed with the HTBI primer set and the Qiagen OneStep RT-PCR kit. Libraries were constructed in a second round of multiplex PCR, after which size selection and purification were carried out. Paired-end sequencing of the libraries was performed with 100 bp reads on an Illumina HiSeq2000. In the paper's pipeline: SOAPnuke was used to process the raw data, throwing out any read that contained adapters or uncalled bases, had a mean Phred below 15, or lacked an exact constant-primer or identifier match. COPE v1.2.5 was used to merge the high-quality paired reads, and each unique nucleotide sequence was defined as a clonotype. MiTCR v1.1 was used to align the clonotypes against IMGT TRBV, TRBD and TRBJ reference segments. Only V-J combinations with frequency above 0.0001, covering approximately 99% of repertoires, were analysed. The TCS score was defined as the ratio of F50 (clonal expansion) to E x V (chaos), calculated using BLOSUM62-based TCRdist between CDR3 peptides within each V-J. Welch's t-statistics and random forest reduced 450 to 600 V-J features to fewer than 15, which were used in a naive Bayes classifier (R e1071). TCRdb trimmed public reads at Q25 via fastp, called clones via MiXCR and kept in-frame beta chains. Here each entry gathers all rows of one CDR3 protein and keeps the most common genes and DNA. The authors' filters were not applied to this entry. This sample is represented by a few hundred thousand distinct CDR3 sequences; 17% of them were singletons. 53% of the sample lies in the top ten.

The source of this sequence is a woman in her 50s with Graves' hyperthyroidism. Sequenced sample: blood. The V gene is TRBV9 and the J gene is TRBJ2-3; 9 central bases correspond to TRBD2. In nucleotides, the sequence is TGTGCCAGCAGCGTAGGCGGGAGGGCTCCAGATACGCAGTATTTT. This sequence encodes CASSVGGRAPDTQYF.